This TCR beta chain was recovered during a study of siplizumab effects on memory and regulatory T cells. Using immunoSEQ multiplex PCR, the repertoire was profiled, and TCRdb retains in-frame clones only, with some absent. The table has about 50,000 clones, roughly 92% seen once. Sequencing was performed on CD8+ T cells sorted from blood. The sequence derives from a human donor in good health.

This CDR3 is CASSGTNTGELFF. The CDR3 nucleotides are TGCGCCAGCAGTGGGACGAACACCGGGGAGCTGTTTTTT. This chain uses TRBV10-1 with TRBJ2-2; D not resolved. Germline V gene lookup returns CDR1 WNHNN and CDR2 SYGVQD (reference sequence). The CDR3 length is 13 residues. V gave up 4 bases and J gave up 0 bases, with 3 bases separating them.